Here is one TCR beta chain with its context. Its cognate antigen is unknown. This record belongs to a study of response to subunit inactivated influenza vaccine. TCRdb fed the RT-PCR reads into MiXCR, producing one record per CDR3 protein. Altogether approximately 530,000 distinct CDR3 sequences are present, less than 10% being singletons, with the ten largest covering over 10%. The study, taken as a whole, reports: Authors proposed each seasonal influenza vaccination draws in few new T cells.

CDR3 length: 16 amino acids. The junction had 10 bases not matched to a gene; V was cut back by 5 bases and J by 5 bases. Germline CDR1 and CDR2: SGHTA and FQGNSA. The specimen was PBMCs from blood, collected roughly 24 months after vaccination. The rearrangement links TRBV7-2 to TRBJ2-5, with TRBD2 matching over 11 bases. The sequence derives from a man aged 50-75 years who received an inactivated influenza vaccine. The CDR3 DNA is TGTGCCAGCAGCCCCCGGACTAGCGGGCTCGGGGAGACCCAGTACTTC. Protein product: CASSPRTSGLGETQYF.